This T cell receptor (beta chain) originates from a study of tumor-infiltrating lymphocytes in primary liver carcinoma. The germline gives CDR1 MNHNS, CDR2 SASEGT. The length of the CDR3 is 14 residues. TCR beta cDNA was reverse-transcribed from approximately 0.45 ug of total RNA. The reaction used a constant-region primer and ProtoScript II reverse transcriptase. Library construction for TCR beta comprised three nested multiplex PCR rounds performed with slightly modified ARM-PCR. Running nine to ten cycles apiece, the first two PCR rounds relied on TRBV1-TRBV30 forward primers together with a C-beta reverse primer. TCRdb reprocessed the multiplex PCR reads via MiXCR and lists one record per CDR3 protein. Of about 300,000 distinct CDR3 sequences in the sample, roughly two thirds were seen once. Of note for this clonotype: The junction shows a germline mismatch at one end, possibly a read error.

Germline DNA was also extracted, with blood RNA taken from unsorted whole blood. The sample consisted of peripheral blood. This chain joins TRBV6-1 and TRBJ1-2; D not certain. The origin of this receptor is a man in his forties or fifties with primary liver carcinoma and hepatitis B virus infection. This chain's CDR3 is CDSSEASPGVGYTF. CDR3 DNA: TGTGACAGCAGTGAAGCAAGTCCAGGAGTTGGCTACACCTTC.